This T cell receptor (beta chain) is drawn from a study of T cells expressing NK-cell markers. 5'RACE template switching built TCR beta cDNA with unique molecular identifiers. TCRdb reanalyzed the 5' RACE reads, giving one entry per CDR3 protein sequence and no DNA. Recorded here are about 550,000 distinct CDR3 sequences; the top ten clones represent approximately 4%. CDR3 size: 13 residues. Looked up from germline, CDR1 is LNHDA and CDR2 is SQIVND (reference sequence). This TCR was sampled from a man aged 18 to 29 in good health. Sequencing was performed on blood T cells: a sorted CD56 or NKG2C T cell subset, CD4+ or CD8+ T cells, or bulk PBMC T cells (not recorded which). This sequence joins TRBV19 and TRBJ1-2. The CDR3 sequence: CASSIGRLVGYTF.